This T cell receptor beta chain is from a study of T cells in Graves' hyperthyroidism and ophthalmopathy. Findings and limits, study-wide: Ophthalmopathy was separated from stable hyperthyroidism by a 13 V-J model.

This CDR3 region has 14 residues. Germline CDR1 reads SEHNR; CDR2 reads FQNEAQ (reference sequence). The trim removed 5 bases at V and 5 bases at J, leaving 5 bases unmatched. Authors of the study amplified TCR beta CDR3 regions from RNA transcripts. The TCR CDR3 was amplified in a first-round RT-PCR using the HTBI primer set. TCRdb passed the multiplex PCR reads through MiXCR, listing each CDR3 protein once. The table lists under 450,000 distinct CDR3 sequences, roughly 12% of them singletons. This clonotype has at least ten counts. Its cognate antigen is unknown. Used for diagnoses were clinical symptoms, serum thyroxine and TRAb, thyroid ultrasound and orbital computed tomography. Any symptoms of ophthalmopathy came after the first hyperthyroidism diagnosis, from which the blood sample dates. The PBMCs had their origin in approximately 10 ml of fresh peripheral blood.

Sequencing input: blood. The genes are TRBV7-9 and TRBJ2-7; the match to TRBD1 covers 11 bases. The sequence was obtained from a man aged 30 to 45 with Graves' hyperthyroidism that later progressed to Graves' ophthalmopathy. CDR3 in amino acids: CASSRTGGIHEQYF. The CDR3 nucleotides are TGTGCCAGCAGCCGGACAGGGGGCATCCACGAGCAGTACTTC. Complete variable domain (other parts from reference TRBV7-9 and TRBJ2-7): DTGVSQNPRHKITKRGQNVTFRCDPISEHNRLYWYRQTLGQGPEFLTYFQNEAQLEKSRLLSDRFSAERPKGSFSTLEIQRTEQGDSAMYLCASSRTGGIHEQYFGPGTRLTVT.